These T cell receptor beta chains were read from a single sample in a study of metastatic and nonmetastatic thyroid tumors. TCRdb re-called the PCR reads through MiXCR. This table holds some 46,000 clones, around 25% found once. The sequenced material came from blood. The receptors were sampled from a male donor with papillary thyroid cancer or a benign thyroid nodule (not recorded which). Some clones in this sample may be carry-over from other donors' samples. Both conserved end residues are part of each CDR3. The order of the fields is V gene, J gene, CDR3 protein.

TRBV27	TRBJ1-5	CASSRTGTEDYQPQHF
TRBV20-1	TRBJ2-2	CSALPDGGPSTGELFF
TRBV13	TRBJ2-1	CASRPRRSYNEQFF
TRBV30	TRBJ1-5	CAWSVGVNQPQHF
TRBV10-3	TRBJ1-1	CAISRGSRGGEAFF
TRBV27	TRBJ1-5	CASAFRSYSNQPQHF
TRBV6-4	TRBJ2-7	CASSLRAGTGRSYEQYF
TRBV11-2	TRBJ2-3	CASSLGGGSDTQYF
TRBV19	TRBJ1-5	CASSIGTGTGQPQHF
TRBV3-1	TRBJ2-7	CASSQGVWNDEQYF
TRBV10-3	TRBJ2-1	CAIGWEDGDEQFF
TRBV14	TRBJ1-2	CASSQNRGRGGYTF
TRBV11-3	TRBJ2-2	CASSWTSYSGELFF
TRBV12-3/TRBV12-4	TRBJ2-7	CASSSQTSEQYF
TRBV19	TRBJ2-6	CAAGTGDSGANVLTF
TRBV13	TRBJ2-1	CASSAISYNEQFF
TRBV30	TRBJ1-6	CAWRTRGGVVSPLHF
TRBV4-1	TRBJ1-4	CASSQEGHILRKLFF
TRBV9	TRBJ2-5	CASSVAEGFGETQYF
TRBV5-1	TRBJ2-3	CASSLGTSGSADTQYF
TRBV5-4	TRBJ2-7	CASSLSGGVLGPEQYF
TRBV7-3	TRBJ1-2	CASSPEQGYGYTF